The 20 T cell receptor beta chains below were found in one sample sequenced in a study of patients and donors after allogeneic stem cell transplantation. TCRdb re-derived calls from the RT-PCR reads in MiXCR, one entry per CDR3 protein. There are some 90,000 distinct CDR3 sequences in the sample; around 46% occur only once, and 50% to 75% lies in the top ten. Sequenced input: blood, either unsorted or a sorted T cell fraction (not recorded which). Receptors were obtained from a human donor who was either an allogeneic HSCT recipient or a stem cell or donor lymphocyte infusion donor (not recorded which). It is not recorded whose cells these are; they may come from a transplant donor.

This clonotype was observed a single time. CDR3 sequence: CASHVAGGLYNEQFF. CDR3 DNA: TGTGCCAGCCACGTAGCGGGAGGACTCTACAATGAGCAGTTCTTC. The chain links TRBV12-3 or TRBV12-4 to TRBJ2-1, with 10 bases fitting TRBD2. CDR3 length equals 15 residues. Trimming at V came to 8 bases and at J to 3 bases, leaving 7 bases not matched to a gene.

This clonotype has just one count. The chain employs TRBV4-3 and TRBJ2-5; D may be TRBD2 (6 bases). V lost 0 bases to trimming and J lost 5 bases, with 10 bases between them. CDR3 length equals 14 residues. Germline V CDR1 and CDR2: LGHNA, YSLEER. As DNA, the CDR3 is TGCGCCAGCAGCCAAGACTTGGGAGGCGAGACCCAGTACTTC. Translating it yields CASSQDLGGETQYF.

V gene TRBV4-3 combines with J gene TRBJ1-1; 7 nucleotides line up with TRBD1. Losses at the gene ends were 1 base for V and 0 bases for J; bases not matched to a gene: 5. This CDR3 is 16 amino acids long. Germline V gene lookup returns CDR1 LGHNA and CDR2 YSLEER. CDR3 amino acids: CASSQGRGQLNTEAFF. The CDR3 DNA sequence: TGCGCCAGCAGCCAAGGGCGGGGACAGCTGAACACTGAAGCTTTCTTT.

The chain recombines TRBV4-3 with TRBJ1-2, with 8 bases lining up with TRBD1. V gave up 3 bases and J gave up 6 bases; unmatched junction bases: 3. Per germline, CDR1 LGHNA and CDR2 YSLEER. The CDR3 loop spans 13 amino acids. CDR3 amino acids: CASSQIQGDGYTF. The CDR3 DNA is TGCGCCAGCAGCCAGATACAGGGGGATGGCTACACCTTC.

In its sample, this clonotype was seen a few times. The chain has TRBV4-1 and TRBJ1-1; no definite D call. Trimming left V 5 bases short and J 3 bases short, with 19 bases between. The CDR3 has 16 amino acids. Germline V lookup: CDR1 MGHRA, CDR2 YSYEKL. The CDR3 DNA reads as TGCGCCAGCAGCTTCCGAAGTTTCCAGCGGGACACTGAAGCTTTCTTT. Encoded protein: CASSFRSFQRDTEAFF.

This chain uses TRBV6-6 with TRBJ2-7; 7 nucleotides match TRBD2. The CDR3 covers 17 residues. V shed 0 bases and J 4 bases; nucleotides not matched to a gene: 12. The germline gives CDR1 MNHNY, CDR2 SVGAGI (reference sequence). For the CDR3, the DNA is TGTGCCAGCAGTTACTCGATTAGGAGGGAGGGACGATACGAGCAGTACTTC. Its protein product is CASSYSIRREGRYEQYF.

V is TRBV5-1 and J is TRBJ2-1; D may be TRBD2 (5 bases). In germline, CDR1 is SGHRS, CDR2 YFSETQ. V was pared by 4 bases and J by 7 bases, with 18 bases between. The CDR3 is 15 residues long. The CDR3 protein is CASSRGGGLGNEQFF. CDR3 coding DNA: TGCGCCAGCAGCCGTGGAGGCGGTTTGGGGAATGAGCAGTTCTTC.

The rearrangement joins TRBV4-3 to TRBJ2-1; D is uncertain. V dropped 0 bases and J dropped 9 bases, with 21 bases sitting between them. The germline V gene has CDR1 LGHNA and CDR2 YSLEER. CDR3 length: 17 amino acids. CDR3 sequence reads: CASSQEIPGRVLVEQFF. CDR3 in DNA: TGCGCCAGCAGCCAAGAGATACCCGGCCGGGTATTAGTTGAGCAGTTCTTC.

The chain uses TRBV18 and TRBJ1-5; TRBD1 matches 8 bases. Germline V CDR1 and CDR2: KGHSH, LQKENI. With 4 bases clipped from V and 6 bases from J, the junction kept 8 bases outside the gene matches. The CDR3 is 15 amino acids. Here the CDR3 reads CASSQGAGGFQPQHF. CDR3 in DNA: TGTGCCAGCTCACAGGGGGCAGGGGGCTTTCAGCCCCAGCATTTT.

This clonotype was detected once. For the CDR3, the DNA is TGCAGTGTTCCCGGGACAGGGGCCTACGAGCAGTACTTC. Residues: CSVPGTGAYEQYF. This chain connects TRBV20-1 to TRBJ2-7, with 10 bases matching TRBD1. The CDR3 length is 13 residues. CDR1 is DFQATT, CDR2 SNEGSKA, per germline (reference sequence). The trim removed 7 bases at V and 2 bases at J, leaving 5 bases unmatched.

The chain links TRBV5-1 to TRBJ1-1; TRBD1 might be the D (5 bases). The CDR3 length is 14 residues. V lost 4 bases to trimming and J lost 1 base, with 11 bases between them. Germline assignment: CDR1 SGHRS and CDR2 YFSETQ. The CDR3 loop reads CASSNKGTNTEAFF. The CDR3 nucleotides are TGCGCCAGCAGCAACAAGGGGACGAACACTGAAGCTTTCTTT.

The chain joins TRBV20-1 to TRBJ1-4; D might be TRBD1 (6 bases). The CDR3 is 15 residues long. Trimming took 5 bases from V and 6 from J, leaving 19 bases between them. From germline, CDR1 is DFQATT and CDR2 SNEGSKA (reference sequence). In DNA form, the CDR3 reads TGCAGTGCTCTTTCGGGCAGGGGTGGCCATGAAAAACTGTTTTTT. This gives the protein CSALSGRGGHEKLFF.

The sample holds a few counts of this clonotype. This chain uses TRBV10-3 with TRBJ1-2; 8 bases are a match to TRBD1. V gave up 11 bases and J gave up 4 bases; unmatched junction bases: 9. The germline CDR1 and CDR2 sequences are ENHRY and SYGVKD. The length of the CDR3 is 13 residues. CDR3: CAAAGGAGYGYTF. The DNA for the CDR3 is TGTGCCGCCGCAGGGGGCGCCGGCTATGGCTACACCTTC.

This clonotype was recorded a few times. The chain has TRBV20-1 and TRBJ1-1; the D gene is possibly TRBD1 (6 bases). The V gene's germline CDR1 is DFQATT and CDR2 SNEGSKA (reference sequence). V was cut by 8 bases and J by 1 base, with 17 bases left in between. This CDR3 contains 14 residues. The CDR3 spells CSTHPGHSNTEAFF. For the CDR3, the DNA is TGCAGTACTCACCCGGGACACTCGAACACTGAAGCTTTCTTT.

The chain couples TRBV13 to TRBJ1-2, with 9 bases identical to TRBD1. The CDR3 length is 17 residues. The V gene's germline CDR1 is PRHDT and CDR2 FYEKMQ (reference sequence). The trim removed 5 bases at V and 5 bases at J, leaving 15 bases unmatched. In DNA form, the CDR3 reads TGTGCCAGCAGCCGAAATGGCAACAGGGGGCGCGGATATGGCTACACCTTC. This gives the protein CASSRNGNRGRGYGYTF.

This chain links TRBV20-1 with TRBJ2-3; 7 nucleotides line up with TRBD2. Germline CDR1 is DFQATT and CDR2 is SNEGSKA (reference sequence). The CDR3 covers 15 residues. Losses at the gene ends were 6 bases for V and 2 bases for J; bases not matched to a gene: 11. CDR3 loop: CSAFDGGSHTDTQYF. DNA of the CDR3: TGCAGTGCCTTTGACGGCGGGAGCCACACAGATACGCAGTATTTT.

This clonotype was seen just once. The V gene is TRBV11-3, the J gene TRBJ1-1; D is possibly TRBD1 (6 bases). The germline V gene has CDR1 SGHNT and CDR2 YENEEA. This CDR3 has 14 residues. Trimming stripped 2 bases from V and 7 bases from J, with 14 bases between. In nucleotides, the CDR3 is TGTGCCAGCAGCTTAACAGGGATAGGTGATGAAGCTTTCTTT. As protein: CASSLTGIGDEAFF.

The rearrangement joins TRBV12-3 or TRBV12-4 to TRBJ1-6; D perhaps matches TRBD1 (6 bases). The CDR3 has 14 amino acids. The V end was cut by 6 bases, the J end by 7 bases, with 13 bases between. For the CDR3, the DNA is TGTGCCAGCAGCAAGGGGCAGGGGAATTCACCCCTCCACTTT. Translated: CASSKGQGNSPLHF.

Here the CDR3 reads CASSSMGTGDTGNTIYF. Here the CDR3 DNA reads TGTGCCAGCAGCTCCATGGGGACAGGGGACACAGGAAACACCATATATTTT. This sequence joins TRBV7-2 and TRBJ1-3, with TRBD1 identical over 10 bases. In germline, CDR1 is SGHTA, CDR2 FQGNSA. This CDR3 is built from 17 residues. V lost 4 bases and J lost 4; bases outside the gene matches: 10.

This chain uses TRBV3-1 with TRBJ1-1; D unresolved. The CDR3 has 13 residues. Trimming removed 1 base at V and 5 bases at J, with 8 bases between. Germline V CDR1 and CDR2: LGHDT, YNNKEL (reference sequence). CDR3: CASSQGARTEAFF. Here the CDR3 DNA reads TGTGCCAGCAGCCAAGGGGCACGAACTGAAGCTTTCTTT.